The clone carrying this T cell receptor beta chain was counted many times. Its matching antigen is unknown. The sample originates from a study of T-cell reconstitution after alpha-beta-depleted transplantation in children. Unique molecular identifiers were used in preparing the TCRbeta library. One entry per CDR3 protein results from TCRdb running MiXCR on the PCR reads. This table has over 150,000 distinct CDR3 sequences, approximately 7% appearing once. CDR3 length: 14 amino acids. Germline V gene sequence: CDR1 DFQATT, CDR2 SNEGSKA (reference sequence). The V and J ends lost 0 bases and 0 bases respectively, with 7 bases between them. The study's findings and limits: Certain patients had high TCRbeta diversity at day 60, and it came from recipient T cells and thymic progenitors that survived. T-cell numbers and diversity one year post-transplant derived largely from freshly generated T cells. Reportedly, alpha-beta T cells present about two months post-transplant originated from several hundred expanded clones of graft origin.

The sequence was obtained from a boy younger than 10 with acute lymphoblastic leukemia, due to receive a stem cell transplant. This chain joins TRBV20-1 and TRBJ2-3; D ambiguous. This specimen was PBMCs, taken before TCRalphabeta/CD19-depleted stem cell transplant. CDR3 sequence: CSARDAASTDTQYF. Here the CDR3 DNA reads TGCAGTGCTAGAGACGCGGCAAGCACAGATACGCAGTATTTT.